Sequencing of this TCR beta chain was carried out in a study of OX40 agonist ivuxolimab in advanced cancers. Turning to the study itself: One patient with hepatocellular carcinoma and two with cutaneous melanoma, three in all, had partial responses.

The repertoire was sequenced with immunoSEQ multiplex PCR; TCRdb's copy has only in-frame clones and lacks some. The sample lists some 110,000 clones, around 93% seen once, with about 0.14% in the top ten. The TCR was taken from an adult with an advanced solid tumor such as melanoma, head and neck, liver or kidney cancer. The sample consisted of CD4+ or CD8+ T cells sorted from blood, taken in a trial of the OX40 agonist ivuxolimab.

The CDR3 DNA follows: TGTGCCATCCACAGGGTCCCGTACGAGCAGTACTTC. Translating gives CAIHRVPYEQYF. The chain combines TRBV28 with TRBJ2-7; D might be TRBD1 (6 bases). The CDR3 consists of 12 residues. V dropped 10 bases and J dropped 4 bases, with 14 bases sitting between them. Germline V CDR1 and CDR2: MDHEN, SYDVKM.